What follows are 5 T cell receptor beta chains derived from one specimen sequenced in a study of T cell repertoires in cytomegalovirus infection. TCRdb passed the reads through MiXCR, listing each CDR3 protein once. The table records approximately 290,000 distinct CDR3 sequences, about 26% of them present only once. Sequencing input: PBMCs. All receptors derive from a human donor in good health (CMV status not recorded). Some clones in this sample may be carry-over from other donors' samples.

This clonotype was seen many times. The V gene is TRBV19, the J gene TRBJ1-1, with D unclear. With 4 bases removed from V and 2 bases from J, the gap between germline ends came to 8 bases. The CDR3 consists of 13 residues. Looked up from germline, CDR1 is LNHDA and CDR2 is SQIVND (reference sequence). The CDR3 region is CASSSRVNTEAFF. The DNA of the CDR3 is TGTGCCAGTAGTAGTCGGGTTAACACTGAAGCTTTCTTT.

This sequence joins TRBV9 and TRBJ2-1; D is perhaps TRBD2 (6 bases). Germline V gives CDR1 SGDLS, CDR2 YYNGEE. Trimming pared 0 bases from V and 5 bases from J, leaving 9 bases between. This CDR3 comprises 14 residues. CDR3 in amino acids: CASSVGGDHNEQFF. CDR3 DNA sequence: TGTGCCAGCAGCGTAGGCGGGGACCACAATGAGCAGTTCTTC.

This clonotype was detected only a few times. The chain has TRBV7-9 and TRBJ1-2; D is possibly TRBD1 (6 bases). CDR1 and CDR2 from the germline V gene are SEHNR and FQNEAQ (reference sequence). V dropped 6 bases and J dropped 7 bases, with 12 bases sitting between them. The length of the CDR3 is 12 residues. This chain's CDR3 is CASSHTGSGYTF. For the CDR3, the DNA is TGTGCCAGCAGTCATACAGGGTCTGGCTACACCTTC.

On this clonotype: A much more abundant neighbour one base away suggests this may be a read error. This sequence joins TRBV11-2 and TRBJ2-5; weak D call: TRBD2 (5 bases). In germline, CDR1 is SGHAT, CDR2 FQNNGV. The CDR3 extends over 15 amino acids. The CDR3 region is CSSSQVEIRRETQYF. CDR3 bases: TGTTCCAGCAGCCAGGTCGAGATTAGGAGGGAGACCCAGTACTTC. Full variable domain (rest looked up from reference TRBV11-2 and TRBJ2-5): EAGVAQSPRYKIIEKRQSVAFWCNPISGHATLYWYQQILGQGPKLLIQFQNNGVVDDSQLPKDRFSAERLKGVDSTLKIQPAKLEDSAVYLCSSSQVEIRRETQYFGPGTRLLVL.

CDR3 sequence (DNA): TGTGCCAGCAGCTTAGACAACCTGAACACTGAAGCTTTCTTT. Protein sequence: CASSLDNLNTEAFF. The chain uses TRBV7-9 and TRBJ1-1; no clear D gene. Trimming cost V 1 base and J 0 bases, with 6 bases left between them. This CDR3 spans 14 amino acids. CDR1 SEHNR and CDR2 FQNEAQ come from the germline V gene (reference sequence).